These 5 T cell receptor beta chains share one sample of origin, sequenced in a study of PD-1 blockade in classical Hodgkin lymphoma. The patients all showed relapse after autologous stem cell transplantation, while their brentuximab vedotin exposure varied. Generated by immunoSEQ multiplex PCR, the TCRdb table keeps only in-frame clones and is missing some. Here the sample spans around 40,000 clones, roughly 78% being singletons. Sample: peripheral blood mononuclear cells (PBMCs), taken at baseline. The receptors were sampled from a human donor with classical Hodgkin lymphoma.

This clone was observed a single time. CDR3 amino acids: CASSSSPSDTQYF. CDR3 nucleotides: TGTGCCAGCAGCTCAAGTCCCTCCGATACGCAGTATTTT. The chain combines TRBV7-3 with TRBJ2-3; D is unclear. The CDR3 is 13 amino acids. Trimming removed 4 bases from V and 6 bases from J, with 11 bases in between. CDR1 and CDR2 (germline): SGHTA, FQGTGA.

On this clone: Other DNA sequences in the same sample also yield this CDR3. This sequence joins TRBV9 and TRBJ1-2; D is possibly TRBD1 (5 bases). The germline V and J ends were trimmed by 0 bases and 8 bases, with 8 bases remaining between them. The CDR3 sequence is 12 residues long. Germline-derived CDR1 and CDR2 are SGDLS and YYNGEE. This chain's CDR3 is CASSVVGGGYTF. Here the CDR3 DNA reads TGTGCCAGCAGCGTAGTGGGGGGGGGCTACACCTTC.

DNA of the CDR3: TGTGCCAGCAGCCTGGGGGCAGGGAGTCGGTACGAGCAGTACTTC. This encodes CASSLGAGSRYEQYF. The chain is built from TRBV7-3 and TRBJ2-7; D perhaps matches TRBD1 (6 bases). Deletions cut 5 bases from V and 4 bases from J, with 18 bases between. The V gene's germline CDR1 is SGHTA and CDR2 FQGTGA. The length of the CDR3 is 15 residues. The variable domain in full, completed from reference TRBV7-3 and TRBJ2-7, reads GAGVSQTPSNKVTEKGKYVELRCDPISGHTALYWYRQSLGQGPEFLIYFQGTGAADDSGLPNDRFFAVRPEGSVSTLKIQRTERGDSAVYLCASSLGAGSRYEQYFGPGTRLTVT.

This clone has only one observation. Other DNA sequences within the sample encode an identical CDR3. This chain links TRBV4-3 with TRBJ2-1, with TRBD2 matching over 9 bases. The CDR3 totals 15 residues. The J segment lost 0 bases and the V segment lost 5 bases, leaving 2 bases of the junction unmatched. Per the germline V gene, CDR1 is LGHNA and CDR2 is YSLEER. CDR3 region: CASSLLAGSYNEQFF. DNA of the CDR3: TGCGCCAGCAGCTTACTAGCGGGCTCCTACAATGAGCAGTTCTTC.

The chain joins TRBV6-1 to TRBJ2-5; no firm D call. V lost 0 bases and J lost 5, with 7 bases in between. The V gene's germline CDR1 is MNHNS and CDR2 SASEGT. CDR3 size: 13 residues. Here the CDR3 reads CASSEALGETQYF. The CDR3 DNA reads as TGTGCCAGCAGTGAAGCATTAGGGGAGACCCAGTACTTC.